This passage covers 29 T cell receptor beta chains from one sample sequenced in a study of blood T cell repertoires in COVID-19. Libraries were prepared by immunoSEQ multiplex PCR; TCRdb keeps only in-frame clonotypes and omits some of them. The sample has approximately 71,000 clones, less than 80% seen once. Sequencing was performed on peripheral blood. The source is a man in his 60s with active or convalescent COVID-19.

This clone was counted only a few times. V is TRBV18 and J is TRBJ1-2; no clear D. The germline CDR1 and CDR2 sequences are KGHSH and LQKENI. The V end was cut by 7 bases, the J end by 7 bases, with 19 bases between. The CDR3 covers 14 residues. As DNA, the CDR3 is TGTGCCAGCTTCAACCACACCCGGGGTCGTGGCTACACCTTC. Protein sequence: CASFNHTRGRGYTF.

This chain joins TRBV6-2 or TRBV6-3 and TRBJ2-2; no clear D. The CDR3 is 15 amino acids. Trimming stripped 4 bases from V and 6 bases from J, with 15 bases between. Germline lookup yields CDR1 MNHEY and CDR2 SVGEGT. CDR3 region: CASSSIQRHPGELFF. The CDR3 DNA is TGTGCCAGCAGTTCCATTCAGAGGCATCCCGGGGAGCTGTTTTTT.

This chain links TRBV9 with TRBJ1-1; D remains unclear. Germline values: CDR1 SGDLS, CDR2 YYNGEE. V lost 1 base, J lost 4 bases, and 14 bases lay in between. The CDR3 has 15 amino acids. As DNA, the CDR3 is TGTGCCAGCAGCGTATCCCCGGCGAGGGCCACTGAAGCTTTCTTT. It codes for CASSVSPARATEAFF.

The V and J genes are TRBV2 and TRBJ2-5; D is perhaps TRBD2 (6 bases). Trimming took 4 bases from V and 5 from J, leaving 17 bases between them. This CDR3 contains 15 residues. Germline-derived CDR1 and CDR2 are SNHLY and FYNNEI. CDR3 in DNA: TGTGCCAGCAGTGGGCAGGAGGGGACGGGGGAGACCCAGTACTTC. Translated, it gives CASSGQEGTGETQYF. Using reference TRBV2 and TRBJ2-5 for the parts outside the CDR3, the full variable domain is EPEVTQTPSHQVTQMGQEVILRCVPISNHLYFYWYRQILGQKVEFLVSFYNNEISEKSEIFDDQFSVERPDGSNFTLKIRSTKLEDSAMYFCASSGQEGTGETQYFGPGTRLLVL.

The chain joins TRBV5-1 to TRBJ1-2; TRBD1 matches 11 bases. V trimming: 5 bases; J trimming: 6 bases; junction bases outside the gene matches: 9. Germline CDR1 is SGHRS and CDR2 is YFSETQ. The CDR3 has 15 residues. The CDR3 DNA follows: TGCGCCAGCAGGCGAGGACAGGGGGCACCGAATGGCTACACCTTC. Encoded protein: CASRRGQGAPNGYTF.

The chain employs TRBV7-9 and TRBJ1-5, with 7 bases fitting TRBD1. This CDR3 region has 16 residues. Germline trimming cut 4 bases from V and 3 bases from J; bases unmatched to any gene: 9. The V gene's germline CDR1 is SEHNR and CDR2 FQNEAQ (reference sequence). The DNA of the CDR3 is TGTGCCAGCAGCTCCACAGGGGATGGGTTCAATCAGCCCCAGCATTTT. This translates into CASSSTGDGFNQPQHF.

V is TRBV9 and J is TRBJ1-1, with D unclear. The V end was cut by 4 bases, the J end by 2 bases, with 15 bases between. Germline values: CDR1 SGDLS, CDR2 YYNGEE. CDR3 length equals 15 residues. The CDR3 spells CASSLTGSLNTEAFF. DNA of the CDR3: TGTGCCAGCAGCCTCACCGGGAGCTTAAACACTGAAGCTTTCTTT.

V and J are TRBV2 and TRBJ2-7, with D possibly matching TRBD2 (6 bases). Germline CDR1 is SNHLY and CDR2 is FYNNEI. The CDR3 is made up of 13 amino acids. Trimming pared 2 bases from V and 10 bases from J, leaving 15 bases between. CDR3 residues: CASSEIGGSTQYF. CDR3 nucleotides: TGTGCCAGCAGTGAAATCGGGGGAAGTACACAGTACTTC.

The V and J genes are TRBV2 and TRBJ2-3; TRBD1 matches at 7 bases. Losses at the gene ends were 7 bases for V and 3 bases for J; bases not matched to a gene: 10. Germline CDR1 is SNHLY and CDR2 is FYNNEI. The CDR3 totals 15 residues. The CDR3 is CASIPEQTGTDTQYF. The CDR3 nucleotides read TGTGCCAGCATCCCTGAGCAGACAGGGACAGATACGCAGTATTTT.

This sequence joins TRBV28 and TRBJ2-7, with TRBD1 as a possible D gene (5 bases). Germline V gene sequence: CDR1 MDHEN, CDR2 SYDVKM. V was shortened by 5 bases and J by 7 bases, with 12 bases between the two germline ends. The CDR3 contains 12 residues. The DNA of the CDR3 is TGTGCCAGCAGTCTCCAGGGTAGGGAGCAGTACTTC. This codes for CASSLQGREQYF.

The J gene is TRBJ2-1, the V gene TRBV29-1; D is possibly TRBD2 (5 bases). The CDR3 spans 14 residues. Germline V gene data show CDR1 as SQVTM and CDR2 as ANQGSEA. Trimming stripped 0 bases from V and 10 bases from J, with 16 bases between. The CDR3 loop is CSVEDESQTGEQFF. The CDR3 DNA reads TGCAGCGTTGAAGATGAGAGCCAAACGGGGGAGCAGTTCTTC.

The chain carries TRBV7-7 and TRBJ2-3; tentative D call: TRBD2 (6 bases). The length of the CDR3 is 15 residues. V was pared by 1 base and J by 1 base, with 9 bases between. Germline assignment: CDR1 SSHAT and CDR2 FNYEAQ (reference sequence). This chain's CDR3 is CASSLGRGGTDTQYF. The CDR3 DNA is TGTGCCAGCAGCTTAGGGCGGGGTGGCACAGATACGCAGTATTTT. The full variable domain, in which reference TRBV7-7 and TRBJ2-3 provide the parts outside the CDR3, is GAGVSQSPRYKVTKRGQDVTLRCDPISSHATLYWYQQALGQGPEFLTYFNYEAQPDKSGLPSDRFSAERPEGSISTLTIQRTEQRDSAMYRCASSLGRGGTDTQYFGPGTRLTVL.

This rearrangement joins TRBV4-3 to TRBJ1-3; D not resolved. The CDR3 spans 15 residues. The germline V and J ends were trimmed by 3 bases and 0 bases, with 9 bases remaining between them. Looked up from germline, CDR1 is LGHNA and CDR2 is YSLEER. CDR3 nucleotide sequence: TGCGCCAGCAGCCACGATACCTACTCTGGAAACACCATATATTTT. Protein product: CASSHDTYSGNTIYF.

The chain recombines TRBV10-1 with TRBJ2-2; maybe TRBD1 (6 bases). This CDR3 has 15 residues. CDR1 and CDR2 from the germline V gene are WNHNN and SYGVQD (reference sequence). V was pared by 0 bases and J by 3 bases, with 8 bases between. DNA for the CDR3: TGCGCCAGCAGTGAGTCGAAGGGGGACACCGGGGAGCTGTTTTTT. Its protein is CASSESKGDTGELFF.

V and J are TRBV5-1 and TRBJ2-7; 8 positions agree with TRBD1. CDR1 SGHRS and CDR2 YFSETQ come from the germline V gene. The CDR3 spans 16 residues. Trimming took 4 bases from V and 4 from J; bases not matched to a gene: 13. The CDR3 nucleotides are TGCGCCAGCAGCCCGGAGGCAGGGGGCTTGAGTTACGAGCAGTACTTC. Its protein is CASSPEAGGLSYEQYF.

CDR3 loop: CASSLAAGGAETQYF. CDR3 nucleotide sequence: TGTGCCAGCAGCTTAGCTGCCGGGGGGGCGGAGACCCAGTACTTC. This chain uses TRBV7-9 with TRBJ2-5; 8 nucleotides match TRBD2. This CDR3 region has 15 residues. Germline V gene sequence: CDR1 SEHNR, CDR2 FQNEAQ (reference sequence). V lost 0 bases, J lost 5 bases, and 5 bases stayed unmatched.

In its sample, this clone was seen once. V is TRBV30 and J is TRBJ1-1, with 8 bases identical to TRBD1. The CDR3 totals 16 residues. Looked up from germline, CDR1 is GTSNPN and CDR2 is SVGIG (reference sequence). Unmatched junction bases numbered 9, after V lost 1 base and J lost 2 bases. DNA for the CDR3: TGTGCCTGGAGTGCGCTCCGGGACAGGCTAAACACTGAAGCTTTCTTT. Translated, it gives CAWSALRDRLNTEAFF.

For the CDR3, the DNA is TGTGCCAGCAGTGAGTCAGGGGGGATCTCCGGGGAGCTGTTTTTT. Its protein product is CASSESGGISGELFF. The chain links TRBV6-2 or TRBV6-3 to TRBJ2-2; maybe TRBD1 (7 bases). The CDR3 consists of 15 residues. CDR1 is MNHEY and CDR2 is SVGEGT in the germline V gene. V lost 5 bases to trimming and J lost 6 bases, with 16 bases between them.

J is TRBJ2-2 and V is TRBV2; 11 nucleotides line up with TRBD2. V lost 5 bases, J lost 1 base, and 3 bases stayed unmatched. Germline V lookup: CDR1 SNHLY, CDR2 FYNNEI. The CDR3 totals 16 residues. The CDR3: CASSRSGGENTGELFF. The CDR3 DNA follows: TGTGCCAGCAGTCGTAGCGGGGGGGAGAACACCGGGGAGCTGTTTTTT.

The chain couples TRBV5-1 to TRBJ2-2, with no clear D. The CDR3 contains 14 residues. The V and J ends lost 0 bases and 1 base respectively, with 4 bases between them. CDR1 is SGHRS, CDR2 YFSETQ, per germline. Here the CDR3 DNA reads TGCGCCAGCAGCTTGGCATGGAACACCGGGGAGCTGTTTTTT. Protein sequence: CASSLAWNTGELFF.

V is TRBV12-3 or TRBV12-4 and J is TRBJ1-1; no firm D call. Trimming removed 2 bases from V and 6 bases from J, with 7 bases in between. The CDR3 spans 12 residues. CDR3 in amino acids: CASSLNTAEAFF. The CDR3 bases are TGTGCCAGCAGTTTAAATACGGCTGAAGCTTTCTTT.

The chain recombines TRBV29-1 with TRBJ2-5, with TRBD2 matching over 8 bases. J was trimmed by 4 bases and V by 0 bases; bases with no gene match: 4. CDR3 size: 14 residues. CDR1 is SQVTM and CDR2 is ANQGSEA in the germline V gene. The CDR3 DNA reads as TGCAGCGTTGAAGACGGGGGGGCCGGAGAGACCCAGTACTTC. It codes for CSVEDGGAGETQYF.

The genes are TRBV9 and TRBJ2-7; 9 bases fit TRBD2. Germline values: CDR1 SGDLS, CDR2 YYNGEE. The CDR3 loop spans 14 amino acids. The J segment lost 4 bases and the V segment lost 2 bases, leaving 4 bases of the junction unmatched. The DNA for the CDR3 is TGTGCCAGCAGCGTTAGAGCGGGGGGATACGAGCAGTACTTC. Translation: CASSVRAGGYEQYF.

The CDR3 loop reads CASSLGTGGYLSYEQYF. The CDR3 DNA is TGTGCCAGCAGCTTGGGGACAGGGGGATATCTCTCCTACGAGCAGTACTTC. This chain joins TRBV5-6 and TRBJ2-7, with 10 bases lining up with TRBD1. Germline V gene data show CDR1 as SGHDT and CDR2 as YYEEEE. The CDR3 runs to 17 residues. V lost 0 bases to trimming and J lost 0 bases; unmatched junction nucleotides: 6.

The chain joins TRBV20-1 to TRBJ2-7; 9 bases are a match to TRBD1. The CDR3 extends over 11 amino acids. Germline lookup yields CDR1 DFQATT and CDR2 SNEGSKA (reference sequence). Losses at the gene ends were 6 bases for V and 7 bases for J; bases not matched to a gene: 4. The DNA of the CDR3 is TGCAGTGCCGACAGGGGGACAGAGCAGTACTTC. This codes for CSADRGTEQYF.

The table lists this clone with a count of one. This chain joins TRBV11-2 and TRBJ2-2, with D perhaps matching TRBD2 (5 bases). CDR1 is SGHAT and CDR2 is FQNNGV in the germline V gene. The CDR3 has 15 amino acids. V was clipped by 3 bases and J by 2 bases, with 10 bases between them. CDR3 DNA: TGTGCCAGCAGCTTCGGACTTGGTAACACCGGGGAGCTGTTTTTT. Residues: CASSFGLGNTGELFF.

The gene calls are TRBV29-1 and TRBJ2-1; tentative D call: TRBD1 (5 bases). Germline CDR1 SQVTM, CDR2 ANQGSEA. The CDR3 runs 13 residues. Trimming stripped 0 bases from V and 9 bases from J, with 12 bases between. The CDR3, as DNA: TGCAGCGTTGAAGAGATTAGGGGTGGTGAGCAGTTCTTC. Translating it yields CSVEEIRGGEQFF.

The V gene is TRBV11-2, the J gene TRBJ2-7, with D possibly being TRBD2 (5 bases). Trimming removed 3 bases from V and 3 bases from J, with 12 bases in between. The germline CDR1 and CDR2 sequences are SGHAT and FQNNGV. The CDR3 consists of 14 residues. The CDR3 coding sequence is TGTGCCAGCAGCTTTGAACGGGGAAGCTACGAGCAGTACTTC. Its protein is CASSFERGSYEQYF.

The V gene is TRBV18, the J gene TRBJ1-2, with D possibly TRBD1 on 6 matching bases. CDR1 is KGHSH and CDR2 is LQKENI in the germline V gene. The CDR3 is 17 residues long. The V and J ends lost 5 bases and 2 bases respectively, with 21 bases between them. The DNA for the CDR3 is TGTGCCAGCTCAGCGGTACCCTTACAGGGCAGAAACTATGGCTACACCTTC. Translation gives CASSAVPLQGRNYGYTF.